The 10 T cell receptor beta chains presented below share a single source sample, sequenced in a study of T-cell reconstitution after alpha-beta-depleted transplantation in children. Preparation of the TCRbeta library involved a method that used unique molecular identifiers. TCRdb re-called the PCR reads with MiXCR, one entry per CDR3 protein. The table includes some 140,000 distinct CDR3 sequences, 9.5% to 10% detected once. Sequenced here: PBMCs, mostly from graft donor cells, sampled 180 days after TCRalphabeta/CD19-depleted stem cell transplant. These receptors were collected from a girl in the first two years of life who had a stem cell transplant for combined immunodeficiency, so the T cells may come from the graft donor.

This chain connects TRBV5-1 to TRBJ2-1; D might be TRBD2 (5 bases). Trimming removed 5 bases from V and 4 bases from J, with 10 bases in between. CDR1 and CDR2 (germline): SGHRS, YFSETQ. There are 13 residues in the CDR3. The CDR3 loop is CASSHLAYNEQFF. DNA for the CDR3: TGCGCCAGCAGTCACTTAGCGTACAATGAGCAGTTCTTC. The full variable domain, its missing parts supplied by reference TRBV5-1 and TRBJ2-1, is KAGVTQTPRYLIKTRGQQVTLSCSPISGHRSVSWYQQTPGQGLQFLFEYFSETQRNKGNFPGRFSGRQFSNSRSEMNVSTLELGDSALYLCASSHLAYNEQFFGPGTRLTVL.

This clonotype was observed at least ten times. This chain links TRBV6-2 or TRBV6-3 with TRBJ2-2; no firm D call. This CDR3 has 13 residues. V lost 1 base, J lost 5 bases, and 5 bases lay in between. Looked up from germline, CDR1 is MNHEY and CDR2 is SVGEGT. The chain's CDR3 is CASSYYYTGELFF. The CDR3 DNA follows: TGTGCCAGCAGTTACTACTATACCGGGGAGCTGTTTTTT.

The chain uses TRBV11-3 and TRBJ2-2, with 7 bases matching TRBD2. This CDR3 has 13 residues. Germline V gives CDR1 SGHNT, CDR2 YENEEA. The ends lost 4 bases at V and 8 bases at J; junction bases unmatched: 4. CDR3 bases: TGTGCCAGCAGCTCGGGGGGATTGGGGGAGCTGTTTTTT. The encoded protein is CASSSGGLGELFF.

The rearrangement uses TRBV10-2 and TRBJ2-7; D is possibly TRBD1 (6 bases). Germline V CDR1 and CDR2: WSHSY, SAAADI. CDR3 size: 13 residues. Trimming pared 7 bases from V and 2 bases from J, leaving 12 bases between. CDR3 loop: CASKRGNTYEQYF. The CDR3 nucleotides read TGCGCCAGCAAAAGGGGGAACACCTACGAGCAGTACTTC.

The chain links TRBV12-3 or TRBV12-4 to TRBJ2-1, with D maybe TRBD1 (6 bases). CDR3 length: 13 amino acids. V was shortened by 5 bases and J by 6 bases, with 11 bases between the two germline ends. The CDR3 bases are TGTGCCAGCAGTACTACAGGGTTCAATGAGCAGTTCTTC. Its protein product is CASSTTGFNEQFF.

In nucleotides, the CDR3 is TGTGCCACCAGCAGAGATCACAGGGTGAATGAGCAGTTCTTC. Residues: CATSRDHRVNEQFF. The genes are TRBV15 and TRBJ2-1, with D maybe TRBD1 (6 bases). The CDR3 loop spans 14 amino acids. Germline CDR1 reads LNHNV; CDR2 reads YYDKDF (reference sequence). Trimming took 0 bases from V and 7 from J, leaving 10 bases between them.

This clonotype appeared many times. V is TRBV20-1 and J is TRBJ1-1; a possible D gene is TRBD1 (5 bases). Trimming shortened V by 6 bases and J by 0 bases, and 11 bases separated the two germline ends. Germline values: CDR1 DFQATT, CDR2 SNEGSKA (reference sequence). The CDR3 covers 13 residues. The CDR3: CSAAGRLNTEAFF. In DNA, the CDR3 is TGCAGTGCCGCGGGACGGTTGAACACTGAAGCTTTCTTT.

This clonotype was detected many times. The CDR3 loop reads CASSPIVRTANSYEQYF. CDR3 nucleotides: TGTGCCAGCAGCCCGATTGTCCGGACAGCCAACTCCTACGAGCAGTACTTC. The V gene is TRBV11-2, the J gene TRBJ2-7; perhaps TRBD1 as D (6 bases). The germline V gene has CDR1 SGHAT and CDR2 FQNNGV. V lost 5 bases and J 0 bases, leaving 20 bases between the germline ends. This CDR3 is built from 17 residues.

The gene calls are TRBV20-1 and TRBJ2-1, with a tentative D call TRBD2 (6 bases). CDR1 and CDR2 (germline): DFQATT, SNEGSKA (reference sequence). V lost 1 base, J lost 6 bases, and 7 bases lay in between. This CDR3 has 12 amino acids. Here the CDR3 reads CSARGDFNEQFF. The CDR3 DNA is TGCAGTGCTAGAGGGGACTTCAATGAGCAGTTCTTC.

The chain uses TRBV7-8 and TRBJ2-3, with D perhaps matching TRBD2 (5 bases). There are 13 residues in the CDR3. The germline CDR1 and CDR2 sequences are SGHVS and FQNEAQ. V was pared by 2 bases and J by 5 bases, with 8 bases between. DNA for the CDR3: TGTGCCAGCAGCTTACTCCGGGGAGATACGCAGTATTTT. It codes for CASSLLRGDTQYF. Drawing the rest from reference TRBV7-8 and TRBJ2-3, the complete variable domain is GAGVSQSPRYKVAKRGQDVALRCDPISGHVSLFWYQQALGQGPEFLTYFQNEAQLDKSGLPSDRFFAERPEGSVSTLKIQRTQQEDSAVYLCASSLLRGDTQYFGPGTRLTVL.